Below, one TCR beta chain is given with its context. Its specificity is not known. These data belong to a study of blood T cells in healthy people across ages. Findings and caveats of the study: With naive T cell percentage, TCR beta diversity showed a strong correlation.

Combining a sample-barcoded 5' primer with a J-beta primer mix, a second PCR ran for roughly 6 to 11 cycles. Via MiXCR, TCRdb re-called the 5' RACE reads, giving one row per CDR3 protein. The sample yields around 750,000 distinct CDR3 sequences, approximately 53% seen once. This CDR3 spans 17 amino acids. The germline V gene has CDR1 SGDLS and CDR2 YYNGEE. This sequence joins TRBV9 and TRBJ2-4; 13 nucleotides match TRBD2. Near its end, the DNA agrees better with TRBJ2-7, so the J call may be wrong. The receptor was derived from a man older than 75 in good health. Sequences were obtained from blood. The CDR3 protein is CASSSRGLAGRGYEQYF. In DNA form, the CDR3 reads TGTGCCAGCAGCTCCAGGGGACTAGCGGGGAGGGGCTACGAGCAGTACTTC.